The rows below give T cell receptor beta chains drawn from one sample of a study of cytomegalovirus exposure and HLA in healthy donors. The table came from immunoSEQ multiplex PCR; TCRdb's copy has only in-frame clones and leaves some out. The sample lists some 110,000 clones, just under 95% occurring once. The specimen sequenced was PBMCs. These receptors were collected from a young woman in good health and CMV-seronegative. Both conserved end residues are trimmed from each CDR3.

V gene: TRBV5-6; J gene: TRBJ1-1; CDR3 protein: ASEKQAAAEAF
V gene: TRBV4-1; J gene: TRBJ2-5; CDR3 protein: ASSQDRGQETQY
V gene: TRBV2; J gene: TRBJ1-4; CDR3 protein: ASSGEGRATNEKLF
V gene: TRBV27; J gene: TRBJ1-1; CDR3 protein: ASSSQGPGTEAF
V gene: TRBV5-6; J gene: TRBJ2-1; CDR3 protein: ASSLNLASYNEQF
V gene: TRBV7-6; J gene: TRBJ2-5; CDR3 protein: ASRLEGGAGAETQY
V gene: TRBV7-9; J gene: TRBJ2-1; CDR3 protein: ASSLKGRVAGNNEQF
V gene: TRBV30; J gene: TRBJ1-3; CDR3 protein: AWSRGGYTIY
V gene: TRBV7-2; J gene: TRBJ1-2; CDR3 protein: ASSLNRDEAYGYT
V gene: TRBV14; J gene: TRBJ2-7; CDR3 protein: ASSPGTGSDEQY
V gene: TRBV28; J gene: TRBJ2-7; CDR3 protein: ASSFYRTSGLDSYEQY
V gene: TRBV5-5; J gene: TRBJ2-1; CDR3 protein: ASSYDPGQDNEQF
V gene: TRBV19; J gene: TRBJ1-6; CDR3 protein: ASSSRDSPLH
V gene: TRBV19; J gene: TRBJ1-5; CDR3 protein: ASRVDRYQPQH
V gene: TRBV5-1; J gene: TRBJ2-7; CDR3 protein: ASRAPDSPYEQY
V gene: TRBV5-1; J gene: TRBJ1-4; CDR3 protein: ASSLVSGGEKEKLF
V gene: TRBV6-5; J gene: TRBJ1-6; CDR3 protein: ASRETYNSPLH
V gene: TRBV5-1; J gene: TRBJ2-1; CDR3 protein: ASSLGTSGGYNEQF
V gene: TRBV2; J gene: TRBJ1-5; CDR3 protein: ASRAETESNQPQH
V gene: TRBV10-3; J gene: TRBJ1-2; CDR3 protein: AISGEDKAYGYT
V gene: TRBV28; J gene: TRBJ1-4; CDR3 protein: ASSLAAEKLF
V gene: TRBV4-2; J gene: TRBJ2-1; CDR3 protein: ASSQESGGYNEQF
V gene: TRBV7-9; J gene: TRBJ2-1; CDR3 protein: ASHRTGGNEQF
V gene: TRBV27; J gene: TRBJ2-5; CDR3 protein: ASSVRLAGGKKTQY
V gene: TRBV30; J gene: TRBJ1-5; CDR3 protein: AWRRGGDQPQH
V gene: TRBV5-1; J gene: TRBJ2-1; CDR3 protein: ASGQGETEQF
V gene: TRBV9; J gene: TRBJ2-3; CDR3 protein: ASSAPRTGGTSTDTQY
V gene: TRBV28; J gene: TRBJ1-4; CDR3 protein: ASGGGSATNEKLF
V gene: TRBV29-1; J gene: TRBJ1-4; CDR3 protein: SCAGQNEKLF
V gene: TRBV4-1; J gene: TRBJ2-5; CDR3 protein: ASSQSLAGQETQY
V gene: TRBV18; J gene: TRBJ2-3; CDR3 protein: ASSPADRGHTDTQY
V gene: TRBV30; J gene: TRBJ1-4; CDR3 protein: AWQQVSGEKLF
V gene: TRBV11-2; J gene: TRBJ2-5; CDR3 protein: ASGHLRTKQETQY
V gene: TRBV5-1; J gene: TRBJ2-7; CDR3 protein: ASSLLAGAHEQY
V gene: TRBV6-6; J gene: TRBJ1-5; CDR3 protein: ASGAETQIQPQH
V gene: TRBV6-4; J gene: TRBJ2-7; CDR3 protein: ASSEWSGPLYEQY
V gene: TRBV6-1; J gene: TRBJ1-1; CDR3 protein: ASSDIQGATEAF
V gene: TRBV28; J gene: TRBJ1-2; CDR3 protein: ASSSQPGQGFPNYGYT
V gene: TRBV12-1; J gene: TRBJ1-1; CDR3 protein: ASSLERETPPENTEAF
V gene: TRBV19; J gene: TRBJ2-1; CDR3 protein: ASSLLGTSAKTQF
V gene: TRBV6-1; J gene: TRBJ1-4; CDR3 protein: ASSELLTEKLF